These T cell receptor beta chains were read from a single sample in a study of T cell repertoires in cytomegalovirus infection. TCRdb reprocessed the reads with MiXCR, giving one entry per CDR3 protein. The table includes more than 300,000 distinct CDR3 sequences, approximately 35% detected once. These receptors lack a known antigen. Sequencing was performed on cultured PBMCs, taken from culture after CMV antigen stimulation. Receptors originate from a human donor in good health (CMV status not recorded). Some clones in this sample may be carry-over from other donors' samples. CDR3s leave out the opening cysteine and the closing phenylalanine or tryptophan.

v_gene	len	j_gene	CDR3aa
TRBV5-5	12	TRBJ1-2	ASSLETRGYGYT
TRBV9	13	TRBJ2-3	ASSPSGVSTDTQY
TRBV7-2	12	TRBJ2-7	ASSRLAGDYEQY
TRBV24-1	15	TRBJ1-5	ATSDSDAGTADQPQH
TRBV19	13	TRBJ2-1	ASSIDGGTYNEQF
TRBV5-4	12	TRBJ1-2	ASSRNDRDYGYT
TRBV6-1	12	TRBJ2-1	ARRFSGRGNEQF
TRBV19	14	TRBJ2-1	ASSLLGQGPYNEQI
TRBV12-3/TRBV12-4	13	TRBJ2-1	ASSSGQGLWNEQF
TRBV7-2	14	TRBJ2-1	ASSLAGLLNLNEQF
TRBV2	11	TRBJ2-5	ASSQGWQETQY
TRBV6-2/TRBV6-3	15	TRBJ2-7	AASGGGLAWSRDEQY
TRBV7-6	10	TRBJ2-1	ASSPLAAEQF
TRBV7-6	15	TRBJ2-3	ASSLAQSGSGTDTQY
TRBV20-1	17	TRBJ2-4	SARDSTSGGGLAKNIQY
TRBV12-3/TRBV12-4	13	TRBJ1-2	ASSFRTGVLYGYT
TRBV19	12	TRBJ1-5	ASRSRGSYQPQH
TRBV30	12	TRBJ1-1	AWRRGGANTEAF
TRBV12-3/TRBV12-4	14	TRBJ2-1	ASSRIGRLSYNEQF
TRBV28	17	TRBJ1-3	ASSLESDWTLITGNTIY
TRBV7-2	11	TRBJ2-1	ASSQNRANEQF
TRBV7-2	12	TRBJ1-5	ASSPGQGITTQH
TRBV24-1	13	TRBJ1-2	ATSDVTPGGYGYT
TRBV9	12	TRBJ2-3	ASSARQSTDTQY
TRBV7-3	12	TRBJ2-2	ASSPSSNTGELF
TRBV27	14	TRBJ2-5	ASSLTGPGRGETQY
TRBV6-5	15	TRBJ1-1	ASSYSTYPTLNTEAF
TRBV4-3	13	TRBJ2-1	ASSQDQGSYNEQF
TRBV6-6	15	TRBJ2-2	ASRGRLAGGSTGELF
TRBV12-3/TRBV12-4	12	TRBJ2-1	ASSPGTTYNEQF
TRBV6-5	15	TRBJ2-1	ASSGGRLANSYNEQF
TRBV7-2	15	TRBJ2-7	ASSLGVVTGRLYEQY
TRBV28	14	TRBJ2-7	ASSGSSGRSSYEQY
TRBV2	12	TRBJ2-5	ASIKNYKGGTQY
TRBV6-1	13	TRBJ2-7	ASRVLAFSSYEQY
TRBV7-2	14	TRBJ2-3	ASSQRLAGGADTQY
TRBV20-1	10	TRBJ1-2	SADGTGTGYT
TRBV14	14	TRBJ2-3	ASSTVLAGATMEKY
TRBV15	15	TRBJ1-5	ATSINQGARGNQPQH